In its sample, the clone carrying this T cell receptor beta chain was seen a few times. The sample originates from a study of shared clonotypes between healthy human individuals. Germline CDR1 is SQVTM and CDR2 is ANQGSEA. The CDR3 has 15 amino acids. V trimming: 4 bases; J trimming: 2 bases; junction bases outside the gene matches: 1. The repertoire was sequenced with immunoSEQ multiplex PCR; TCRdb's copy has only in-frame clones and lacks some. Of 2.3 million or so clones listed, 85% to 95% are singletons. The V call is TRBV29-1, the J call TRBJ2-6; 11 bases agree with TRBD2. Sequencing was carried out using naive CD4+ T cells from PBMCs. Subset in this sample: CD45RA+ positively selected. The TCR was taken from a man between 18 and 29 years old in good health. Some clones in this sample may be carry-over from other donors' samples. DNA for the CDR3: TGCAGCGTTGTACTAGCGGGAGCTGGGGCCAACGTCCTGACTTTC. As protein: CSVVLAGAGANVLTF.